The 11 T cell receptor beta chains presented below share a single source sample, sequenced in a study of identical twins. Via MiXCR, TCRdb re-called the 5' RACE reads, giving one row per CDR3 protein. The data hold roughly 1,500,000 distinct CDR3 sequences, with about 30% observed a single time. The material sequenced was cord blood. Every receptor here comes from a newborn girl in good health.

This clonotype was observed a handful of times. V is TRBV13 and J is TRBJ2-3; 8 bases match TRBD2. The ends lost 0 bases at V and 6 bases at J; junction bases unmatched: 11. CDR3 length: 17 amino acids. Germline assignment: CDR1 PRHDT and CDR2 FYEKMQ (reference sequence). CDR3 sequence reads: CASSLGLGLGPEDTQYF. As DNA, the CDR3 is TGTGCCAGCAGCTTAGGTTTGGGACTAGGCCCTGAGGATACGCAGTATTTT.

V usage is TRBV28 and J usage is TRBJ2-3, with D perhaps assigned TRBD1 or TRBD2 (5 bases each). Germline CDR1 is MDHEN and CDR2 is SYDVKM. This CDR3 region has 14 residues. Trimming pared 2 bases from V and 6 bases from J, leaving 12 bases between. The CDR3 region is CASSLQGPADTQYF. In DNA form, the CDR3 reads TGTGCCAGCAGTTTACAGGGACCCGCTGATACGCAGTATTTT.

This clonotype turned up a few times. The V call is TRBV28, the J call TRBJ2-7; D not resolved. The V and J ends lost 3 bases and 1 base respectively, with 10 bases between them. The CDR3 has 14 residues. Germline V gene sequence: CDR1 MDHEN, CDR2 SYDVKM. The CDR3 DNA sequence: TGTGCCAGCAGTTTTTTCGGAACGTCCTACGAGCAGTACTTC. Translating it yields CASSFFGTSYEQYF.

This clonotype was counted between two and nine times. The rearrangement joins TRBV7-9 to TRBJ1-4; 11 positions agree with TRBD1. The CDR3 has 17 amino acids. Germline V gene sequence: CDR1 SEHNR, CDR2 FQNEAQ (reference sequence). V trimming: 1 base; J trimming: 7 bases; junction bases outside the gene matches: 8. This CDR3 reads CASSLVPPGQGGEKLFF. The CDR3 nucleotides read TGTGCCAGCAGCTTAGTACCTCCGGGACAGGGGGGTGAAAAACTGTTTTTT.

This chain links TRBV12-3 or TRBV12-4 with TRBJ1-2, with D tentatively TRBD1 (6 bases). This CDR3 is 13 amino acids long. Trimming took off 8 bases at V and 8 bases at J, with 18 bases between the two ends. DNA of the CDR3: TGTGCCAGCTCTTTTGCGGGGGCAAGGGGCTACACCTTC. It is translated as CASSFAGARGYTF.

This clonotype was counted between two and nine times. The V call is TRBV20-1, the J call TRBJ2-3; 14 positions match TRBD2. The junction had 5 bases not matched to a gene; V was cut back by 4 bases and J by 2 bases. The germline V gene has CDR1 DFQATT and CDR2 SNEGSKA (reference sequence). The CDR3 runs to 16 residues. CDR3 protein: CSATATSGGATDTQYF. CDR3 nucleotides: TGCAGTGCTACCGCGACTAGCGGGGGGGCCACAGATACGCAGTATTTT.

The chain carries TRBV6-5 and TRBJ2-3, with D unclear. The CDR3 loop spans 15 amino acids. V was shortened by 6 bases and J by 3 bases, with 16 bases between the two germline ends. CDR1 and CDR2 from the germline V gene are MNHEY and SVGAGI. The CDR3 region is CASSPATTTTDTQYF. In nucleotides, the CDR3 is TGTGCCAGCAGCCCCGCTACGACAACAACAGATACGCAGTATTTT.

This clonotype was observed a few times. This chain uses TRBV11-2 with TRBJ1-1; possible D gene TRBD1, 6 bases. This CDR3 has 14 amino acids. V lost 5 bases and J 3 bases, leaving 13 bases between the germline ends. Per the germline V gene, CDR1 is SGHAT and CDR2 is FQNNGV. The CDR3 nucleotides are TGTGCCAGCAGCGCCCTGACAGGCCACACTGAAGCTTTCTTT. Translation: CASSALTGHTEAFF.

J is TRBJ2-1 and V is TRBV20-1; TRBD2 matches at 13 bases. Germline CDR1 reads DFQATT; CDR2 reads SNEGSKA (reference sequence). V lost 6 bases and J lost 6; bases outside the gene matches: 8. The CDR3 runs 15 residues. The CDR3 DNA reads TGCAGTGCAACTAGCGGGAGGGCCCCGGCCAATGAGCAGTTCTTC. This translates into CSATSGRAPANEQFF.

The V gene is TRBV5-1, the J gene TRBJ2-5, with 8 nucleotides matching TRBD2. With V trimmed by 5 bases and J by 1 base, 10 bases remained unmatched. The CDR3 extends over 16 amino acids. The germline gives CDR1 SGHRS, CDR2 YFSETQ. CDR3 nucleotide sequence: TGCGCCAGCAGGCTATCATCTAGCGGGCCCCAAGAGACCCAGTACTTC. This gives the protein CASRLSSSGPQETQYF.

The rearrangement links TRBV20-1 to TRBJ1-2; possibly TRBD1 for D (5 bases). The V end was cut by 6 bases, the J end by 4 bases, with 18 bases between. Germline lookup yields CDR1 DFQATT and CDR2 SNEGSKA (reference sequence). The CDR3 runs to 14 residues. The CDR3 loop reads CSALLTGGGYGYTF. CDR3 in DNA: TGCAGTGCCCTCTTGACTGGGGGGGGCTATGGCTACACCTTC.